The 5 T cell receptor beta chains below were found in one sample sequenced in a study of TIL therapy for anti-PD-1-resistant metastatic lung cancer. Noted time point: pre-treatment sample, taken before nivolumab and TIL therapy. The libraries were made with immunoSEQ v3. TCRdb's table, derived via immunoSEQ multiplex PCR, lists solely in-frame clones and lacks some. The table lists roughly 54,000 clones, roughly 84% of them singletons. Source: blood, taken at baseline. These receptors came from a person between 25 and 80 years old with non-small cell lung cancer.

The chain uses TRBV18 and TRBJ2-1; the match to TRBD2 covers 7 bases. Germline assignment: CDR1 KGHSH and CDR2 LQKENI. The CDR3 consists of 16 residues. The J segment lost 5 bases and the V segment lost 5 bases, leaving 12 bases of the junction unmatched. The CDR3 reads CASSSVTSALNNEQFF. As DNA, the CDR3 is TGTGCCAGCTCATCAGTCACTAGCGCCCTTAACAATGAGCAGTTCTTC.

The V gene is TRBV2, the J gene TRBJ2-2; D tentatively fits TRBD1 or TRBD2 (5 bases each). This CDR3 comprises 16 residues. The germline CDR1 and CDR2 sequences are SNHLY and FYNNEI. V was cut by 5 bases and J by 0 bases, with 13 bases left in between. The CDR3 DNA follows: TGTGCCAGCAGTCCGGGGCTAGGTTCGAACACCGGGGAGCTGTTTTTT. This translates into CASSPGLGSNTGELFF.

This clone was detected once. The J gene is TRBJ1-1, the V gene TRBV6-5, with D hard to call. Trimming left V 0 bases short and J 1 base short, with 6 bases between. Germline V gene lookup returns CDR1 MNHEY and CDR2 SVGAGI. The CDR3 covers 14 residues. CDR3 coding DNA: TGTGCCAGCAGTTACTCGACGGCGAACACTGAAGCTTTCTTT. Amino acids: CASSYSTANTEAFF.

The chain links TRBV9 to TRBJ2-5; 10 bases align to TRBD2. This CDR3 is built from 15 residues. Germline assignment: CDR1 SGDLS and CDR2 YYNGEE. Trimming at V came to 2 bases and at J to 3 bases, leaving 4 bases not matched to a gene. The CDR3 region has the DNA TGTGCCAGCAGCGTCTCAGGACTAGCGGAAGAGACCCAGTACTTC. Protein: CASSVSGLAEETQYF.

This sequence joins TRBV19 and TRBJ1-6; a weak D match, TRBD1 (5 bases). Germline CDR1 is LNHDA and CDR2 is SQIVND (reference sequence). CDR3 length equals 18 residues. V lost 5 bases, J lost 0 bases, and 17 bases lay in between. For the CDR3, the DNA is TGTGCCAGTAGTTCGTCGACCGGGGGGAGCTCCTATAATTCACCCCTCCACTTT. Amino acids: CASSSSTGGSSYNSPLHF. The variable domain in full, with the rest retrieved from reference TRBV19 and TRBJ1-6, is DGGITQSPKYLFRKEGQNVTLSCEQNLNHDAMYWYRQDPGQGLRLIYYSQIVNDFQKGDIAEGYSVSREKKESFPLTVTSAQKNPTAFYLCASSSSTGGSSYNSPLHFGNGTRLTVT.